This T cell receptor (beta chain) originates from a study of blood T cell repertoires in COVID-19. Study-wide context: Collection of acute and convalescent COVID-19 samples took place in the United States, Italy and Spain.

Libraries were prepared by immunoSEQ multiplex PCR; TCRdb keeps only in-frame clonotypes and omits some of them. The profile shows some 350,000 clones, more than 75% of them singletons. The trim removed 0 bases at V and 9 bases at J, leaving 5 bases unmatched. This CDR3 has 16 residues. Germline V CDR1 and CDR2: SGHKS, YYEKEE (reference sequence). Sequencing input: peripheral blood. The chain has TRBV5-5 and TRBJ2-1; 14 bases align to TRBD2. This sequence originates from a human donor in a cohort sampled during active COVID-19. Here the CDR3 DNA reads TGTGCCAGCAGCTTGGCAGGACTAGCGGGGGGTAGTGAGCAGTTCTTC. The encoded protein is CASSLAGLAGGSEQFF.